A single sample gave rise to the 32 T cell receptor beta chains below, sequenced in a study of OX40 agonist ivuxolimab in advanced cancers. The table came from immunoSEQ multiplex PCR; TCRdb's copy has only in-frame clones and leaves some out. The data show tens of thousands of clones, about nine tenths seen once. Material: CD4+ or CD8+ T cells sorted from blood, obtained in a trial of the OX40 agonist ivuxolimab. Source of these receptors: an adult with an advanced solid tumor such as melanoma, head and neck, liver or kidney cancer.

The chain uses TRBV5-4 and TRBJ1-3; 9 bases align to TRBD1. After removal of 4 bases from V and 0 bases from J, the junction contained 5 bases not matched to a gene. Germline values: CDR1 SGHNT, CDR2 YYREEE (reference sequence). The CDR3 length is 16 residues. The CDR3 protein is CASSVDRGFSGNTIYF. CDR3 in DNA: TGTGCCAGCAGCGTTGACAGGGGGTTCTCTGGAAACACCATATATTTT.

The V call is TRBV28, the J call TRBJ2-5; 11 nucleotides line up with TRBD1. Germline loops: CDR1 MDHEN, CDR2 SYDVKM. The ends lost 3 bases at V and 0 bases at J; junction bases unmatched: 3. The CDR3 runs to 16 residues. Written as DNA, the CDR3 is TGTGCCAGCAGTTTGATGGGACAGGGGGACCAAGAGACCCAGTACTTC. As protein: CASSLMGQGDQETQYF.

This sequence joins TRBV5-4 and TRBJ2-1, with D possibly being TRBD1 (6 bases). Germline V gene sequence: CDR1 SGHNT, CDR2 YYREEE (reference sequence). V shed 4 bases and J shed 5 bases, with 10 bases lying between them. This CDR3 is built from 13 residues. The CDR3 DNA follows: TGTGCCAGCAGCCCCGGACAGAACAATGAGCAGTTCTTC. Translating it yields CASSPGQNNEQFF.

The rearrangement joins TRBV15 to TRBJ2-5; TRBD2 matches at 7 bases. The CDR3 extends over 18 amino acids. V lost 1 base, J lost 5 bases, and 16 bases stayed unmatched. Germline V gene lookup returns CDR1 LNHNV and CDR2 YYDKDF (reference sequence). CDR3 nucleotides: TGTGCCACCAGCAGAGTAGAAGTTGGTTTTAGCGGGTTTGAGACCCAGTACTTC. Encoded protein: CATSRVEVGFSGFETQYF.

The J gene is TRBJ2-5, the V gene TRBV13; possibly TRBD2 for D (5 bases). V lost 0 bases and J lost 7, with 12 bases in between. The CDR3 is 14 residues long. Germline CDR1 is PRHDT and CDR2 is FYEKMQ (reference sequence). CDR3 sequence (DNA): TGTGCCAGCAGCTTAGGCTCCGAGCGGTGGACCCAGTACTTC. It translates to CASSLGSERWTQYF. The full variable domain, with the rest looked up from reference TRBV13 and TRBJ2-5, is AAGVIQSPRHLIKEKRETATLKCYPIPRHDTVYWYQQGPGQDPQFLISFYEKMQSDKGSIPDRFSAQQFSDYHSELNMSSLELGDSALYFCASSLGSERWTQYFGPGTRLLVL.

The genes are TRBV11-2 and TRBJ1-2; 8 bases agree with TRBD1. Germline V gives CDR1 SGHAT, CDR2 FQNNGV. The CDR3 runs 12 residues. The V and J ends lost 8 bases and 8 bases, in that order; junction bases with no gene match: 7. The CDR3 DNA is TGTGCCAGCGGGGACAGGTTCTTAGGCTACACCTTC. Its translation is CASGDRFLGYTF.

V is TRBV28 and J is TRBJ2-7; 8 bases align to TRBD1. With V trimmed by 4 bases and J by 1 base, 6 bases remained unmatched. There are 15 residues in the CDR3. Germline CDR1 MDHEN, CDR2 SYDVKM. In DNA form, the CDR3 reads TGTGCCAGCAGTTCAGGGACAGGAGGGTCCTACGAGCAGTACTTC. Its protein is CASSSGTGGSYEQYF.

V is TRBV7-8 and J is TRBJ2-7; 7 nucleotides agree with TRBD2. V trimming: 1 base; J trimming: 7 bases; junction bases outside the gene matches: 7. CDR3 length: 14 amino acids. Germline V CDR1 and CDR2: SGHVS, FQNEAQ. CDR3 loop: CASSLETSLLEQYF. The CDR3 DNA is TGTGCCAGCAGCTTAGAGACTAGCCTGCTGGAGCAGTACTTC.

V is TRBV5-1 and J is TRBJ2-7; D is ambiguous. V lost 0 bases and J 7 bases, leaving 5 bases between the germline ends. CDR3 length equals 11 residues. Looked up from germline, CDR1 is SGHRS and CDR2 is YFSETQ. The CDR3 nucleotides are TGCGCCAGCAGCTTGGAGCAAGAGCAGTACTTC. This codes for CASSLEQEQYF.

The chain joins TRBV19 to TRBJ2-7; D might be TRBD2 (7 bases). The length of the CDR3 is 13 residues. Per germline, CDR1 LNHDA and CDR2 SQIVND (reference sequence). V was shortened by 10 bases and J by 6 bases, with 19 bases between the two germline ends. CDR3 coding DNA: TGTGCCACCGGAGGGGGGGCGGTAGGCGAGCAGTACTTC. Encoded protein: CATGGGAVGEQYF.

The J gene is TRBJ2-7, the V gene TRBV10-3; 8 bases map to TRBD2. The CDR3 is 14 residues long. Germline CDR1 and CDR2: ENHRY and SYGVKD. V trimming: 7 bases; J trimming: 6 bases; junction bases outside the gene matches: 11. This CDR3 is CAIKTGGRSSEQYF. CDR3 coding DNA: TGTGCCATCAAAACGGGCGGGAGGTCGTCCGAGCAGTACTTC.

CDR3 DNA: TGTGCCAGCTCAACGAACAGGGGAGTGTATGAGCAGTTCTTC. Amino acid sequence: CASSTNRGVYEQFF. The V and J genes are TRBV18 and TRBJ2-1; 7 bases agree with TRBD1. Germline V gene data show CDR1 as KGHSH and CDR2 as LQKENI. There are 14 residues in the CDR3. The junction had 9 bases not matched to a gene; V was cut back by 5 bases and J by 8 bases. Variable domain in full (rest from reference TRBV18 and TRBJ2-1): NAGVMQNPRHLVRRRGQEARLRCSPMKGHSHVYWYRQLPEEGLKFMVYLQKENIIDESGMPKERFSAEFPKEGPSILRIQQVVRGDSAAYFCASSTNRGVYEQFFGPGTRLTVL.

V usage is TRBV5-4 and J usage is TRBJ2-5, with D possibly matching TRBD2 (6 bases). The CDR3 extends over 11 amino acids. V lost 4 bases, J lost 5 bases, and 6 bases lay in between. CDR1 and CDR2 (germline): SGHNT, YYREEE (reference sequence). The CDR3 reads CASSREETQYF. The DNA for the CDR3 is TGTGCCAGCAGCCGGGAGGAGACCCAGTACTTC.

J is TRBJ2-3 and V is TRBV7-6, with D unresolved. Germline values: CDR1 SGHVS, CDR2 FNYEAQ. The CDR3 is 14 amino acids. V was cut by 1 base and J by 0 bases, with 5 bases left in between. DNA of the CDR3: TGTGCCAGCAGCTTAGTCGGGAGCACAGATACGCAGTATTTT. Protein: CASSLVGSTDTQYF. The full variable domain, in which reference TRBV7-6 and TRBJ2-3 provide the parts outside the CDR3, is GAGVSQSPRYKVTKRGQDVALRCDPISGHVSLYWYRQALGQGPEFLTYFNYEAQQDKSGLPNDRFSAERPEGSISTLTIQRTEQRDSAMYRCASSLVGSTDTQYFGPGTRLTVL.

CDR3 in DNA: TGTGCCAGCAGCGTAAGAACTGGCACAGATACGCAGTATTTT. Its protein is CASSVRTGTDTQYF. The V and J genes are TRBV9 and TRBJ2-3, with D uncertain. V gave up 1 base and J gave up 1 base, with 7 bases separating them. Per the germline V gene, CDR1 is SGDLS and CDR2 is YYNGEE. The CDR3 is 14 residues long. The whole variable domain, remainder taken from reference TRBV9 and TRBJ2-3, is DSGVTQTPKHLITATGQRVTLRCSPRSGDLSVYWYQQSLDQGLQFLIQYYNGEERAKGNILERFSAQQFPDLHSELNLSSLELGDSALYFCASSVRTGTDTQYFGPGTRLTVL.

The chain combines TRBV5-1 with TRBJ2-3, with no clear D. Germline CDR1 is SGHRS and CDR2 is YFSETQ. The CDR3 has 15 residues. V shed 6 bases and J shed 2 bases, with 16 bases lying between them. CDR3 coding DNA: TGCGCCAGCAAGGCCGGGCTCCAGTTCACAGATACGCAGTATTTT. This gives the protein CASKAGLQFTDTQYF.

The genes are TRBV7-8 and TRBJ1-5; D remains ambiguous. Trimming removed 1 base from V and 5 bases from J, with 3 bases in between. Germline lookup yields CDR1 SGHVS and CDR2 FQNEAQ. The CDR3 is made up of 12 amino acids. The DNA for the CDR3 is TGTGCCAGCAGCTTAGAGTATCAGCCCCAGCATTTT. Its translation is CASSLEYQPQHF.

The sample holds a few counts of this clone. The V and J genes are TRBV5-1 and TRBJ2-7; D might be TRBD1 (5 bases). CDR3 size: 11 residues. The V gene lost 2 bases and the J gene lost 5 bases, with 5 bases spanning the gap. Germline CDR1 is SGHRS and CDR2 is YFSETQ. CDR3 protein: CASSFRDEQYF. The CDR3 DNA sequence: TGCGCCAGCAGCTTCAGGGACGAGCAGTACTTC.

The rearrangement uses TRBV4-1 and TRBJ2-5; weak D call: TRBD1 (5 bases). Germline V lookup: CDR1 MGHRA, CDR2 YSYEKL. The CDR3 length is 17 residues. Between the trimmed V and J ends, which lost 6 bases and 7 bases, there was a span of 27 bases. CDR3: CASSDGKSRADIGTQYF. The CDR3 DNA reads as TGCGCCAGCAGTGACGGAAAATCCAGGGCGGATATCGGGACCCAGTACTTC.

The chain combines TRBV5-1 with TRBJ1-6, with D tentatively TRBD1 (5 bases). The CDR3 has 15 amino acids. Looked up from germline, CDR1 is SGHRS and CDR2 is YFSETQ. Trimming pared 6 bases from V and 8 bases from J, leaving 18 bases between. The CDR3 reads CASNVGALGDSPLHF. CDR3 coding DNA: TGCGCCAGCAACGTAGGCGCTTTAGGGGATTCACCCCTCCACTTT.

The rearrangement joins TRBV28 to TRBJ2-5; 8 positions agree with TRBD1. Looked up from germline, CDR1 is MDHEN and CDR2 is SYDVKM. This CDR3 region has 14 residues. V was pared by 1 base and J by 5 bases, with 3 bases of the junction left unmatched. CDR3 in amino acids: CASSLSAGGETQYF. Written as DNA, the CDR3 is TGTGCCAGCAGTTTATCGGCAGGGGGCGAGACCCAGTACTTC.

V is TRBV27 and J is TRBJ2-2, with TRBD1 identical over 7 bases. J gave up 6 bases and V 5 bases, and 6 bases lay outside the gene matches. Germline V lookup: CDR1 MNHEY, CDR2 SMNVEV (reference sequence). The CDR3 has 14 residues. The CDR3 sequence is CASSTQGLAGELFF. Written as DNA, the CDR3 is TGTGCCAGCAGTACACAGGGGTTAGCCGGGGAGCTGTTTTTT.

This chain links TRBV5-1 with TRBJ1-4, with 7 positions matching TRBD1. CDR1 and CDR2 from the germline V gene are SGHRS and YFSETQ. CDR3 length: 15 residues. V shed 0 bases, J shed 7 bases, and the junction held 6 bases outside the gene matches. The CDR3 spells CASSLERGRLEKLFF. CDR3 in DNA: TGCGCCAGCAGCTTGGAAAGGGGGCGCCTTGAAAAACTGTTTTTT.

V is TRBV2 and J is TRBJ1-3, with D uncertain. The length of the CDR3 is 13 residues. Germline CDR1 reads SNHLY; CDR2 reads FYNNEI. V was pared by 1 base and J by 8 bases, with 9 bases between. The CDR3 sequence: CASSEGLSDTIYF. The CDR3 DNA follows: TGTGCCAGCAGTGAAGGACTGTCGGACACCATATATTTT.

Regarding this clone: This sample includes further DNA sequences coding for the same CDR3. This chain links TRBV5-1 with TRBJ2-1; D gene uncertain. The V gene's germline CDR1 is SGHRS and CDR2 YFSETQ. The CDR3 contains 15 residues. Trimming left V 0 bases short and J 0 bases short, with 7 bases between. In DNA, the CDR3 is TGCGCCAGCAGCTTGGGTCGGAGCTCCTACAATGAGCAGTTCTTC. Its translation is CASSLGRSSYNEQFF.

V and J are TRBV13 and TRBJ1-1, with TRBD1 as a possible D gene (6 bases). V shed 2 bases and J shed 6 bases, with 13 bases lying between them. The CDR3 is 14 residues long. CDR1 and CDR2 from the germline V gene are PRHDT and FYEKMQ (reference sequence). The CDR3 sequence is CASSLLGGRAEAFF. Written as DNA, the CDR3 is TGTGCCAGCAGCTTATTAGGGGGTCGCGCTGAAGCTTTCTTT. Full variable domain (remainder filled in from reference TRBV13 and TRBJ1-1): AAGVIQSPRHLIKEKRETATLKCYPIPRHDTVYWYQQGPGQDPQFLISFYEKMQSDKGSIPDRFSAQQFSDYHSELNMSSLELGDSALYFCASSLLGGRAEAFFGQGTRLTVV.

This clone was found once. The chain recombines TRBV5-4 with TRBJ2-1, with 9 bases fitting TRBD2. Germline-derived CDR1 and CDR2 are SGHNT and YYREEE (reference sequence). V shed 1 base and J 10 bases; nucleotides not matched to a gene: 6. The CDR3 totals 14 residues. The CDR3 is CASSLTSGRLEQFF. The CDR3 DNA sequence: TGTGCCAGCAGCTTGACTAGCGGGCGTCTCGAGCAGTTCTTC.

The rearrangement links TRBV7-9 to TRBJ1-3; 7 bases map to TRBD1. This CDR3 is built from 18 residues. Germline CDR1 is SEHNR and CDR2 is FQNEAQ (reference sequence). V trimming: 5 bases; J trimming: 0 bases; junction bases outside the gene matches: 13. The CDR3 coding sequence is TGTGCCAGCAGCCCAAGAGTCAGGGGGACCAGCTCTGGAAACACCATATATTTT. Its protein product is CASSPRVRGTSSGNTIYF.

V gene TRBV9 combines with J gene TRBJ2-7, with D hard to call. V was trimmed by 4 bases and J by 5 bases, leaving 10 bases between them. Germline V lookup: CDR1 SGDLS, CDR2 YYNGEE. The CDR3 totals 12 residues. The CDR3 nucleotides are TGTGCCAGCAGCCGAATAGACCACGAGCAGTACTTC. Its translation is CASSRIDHEQYF.

The chain joins TRBV2 to TRBJ2-1; D is perhaps TRBD1 or TRBD2 (5 bases each). Germline lookup yields CDR1 SNHLY and CDR2 FYNNEI. V lost 3 bases, J lost 6 bases, and 9 bases lay in between. There are 13 residues in the CDR3. The CDR3 sequence is CASSEYGGNEQFF. The CDR3 DNA reads as TGTGCCAGCAGTGAGTATGGGGGCAATGAGCAGTTCTTC.

The chain uses TRBV28 and TRBJ1-1; the D is unclear. The length of the CDR3 is 14 residues. CDR1 is MDHEN, CDR2 SYDVKM, per germline. V was cut by 2 bases and J by 6 bases, with 13 bases left in between. For the CDR3, the DNA is TGTGCCAGCAGTTTAAGGCGGCCTCTCCCTGAAGCTTTCTTT. Residues: CASSLRRPLPEAFF.

The chain uses TRBV18 and TRBJ2-7; 7 bases line up with TRBD2. J gave up 3 bases and V 2 bases, and 4 bases lay outside the gene matches. CDR1 is KGHSH, CDR2 LQKENI, per germline. This CDR3 has 14 amino acids. Here the CDR3 reads CASSPMGLNYEQYF. As DNA, the CDR3 is TGTGCCAGCTCACCAATGGGACTAAACTACGAGCAGTACTTC.